One sample yielded the 17 T cell receptor beta chains listed below, sequenced in a study of regulatory T cells in long-lasting Graves disease. Assembly of TCR beta libraries relied on iRepertoire HTBI primers together with Arm-PCR of CDR3 regions. TCRdb independently ran MiXCR on the multiplex PCR reads; one entry per CDR3 protein. Of 370,000 or so distinct CDR3 sequences in the sample, 15% to 20% were seen once. As for time point: newly diagnosed GD, antithyroid drugs for less than 3 months. Preparation of the TCR library used RNA extracted from PBMCs. This sample was also put to use in a study of T cells in Graves' hyperthyroidism and ophthalmopathy.

Source: peripheral blood mononuclear cells (PBMCs), taken at new diagnosis, from a patient treated with antithyroid drugs. The receptors stem from a woman between 18 and 29 years old with Graves disease.

This clonotype has just a few counts. The CDR3 here is CASSSGDRGLLYGYTF. The CDR3 nucleotides read TGTGCCAGCAGTTCCGGGGACAGGGGGTTGCTCTATGGCTACACCTTC. This sequence joins TRBV27 and TRBJ1-2; 11 nucleotides match TRBD1. The CDR3 runs 16 residues. Germline-derived CDR1 and CDR2 are MNHEY and SMNVEV (reference sequence). J was trimmed by 4 bases and V by 4 bases; bases with no gene match: 8.

This clonotype came up many times. The CDR3 coding sequence is TGTGCCAGCTCAGCGGGACAGGCCCAGCCCCAGCATTTT. Amino acids: CASSAGQAQPQHF. V usage is TRBV18 and J usage is TRBJ1-5, with TRBD1 matching 8 bases. Unmatched junction bases numbered 4, after V lost 5 bases and J lost 7 bases. The CDR3 sequence is 13 residues long. The V gene's germline CDR1 is KGHSH and CDR2 LQKENI. Full variable domain (remainder filled in from reference TRBV18 and TRBJ1-5): NAGVMQNPRHLVRRRGQEARLRCSPMKGHSHVYWYRQLPEEGLKFMVYLQKENIIDESGMPKERFSAEFPKEGPSILRIQQVVRGDSAAYFCASSAGQAQPQHFGDGTRLSIL.

Ten or more counts support this clonotype. The rearrangement joins TRBV7-3 to TRBJ2-1, with D possibly matching TRBD1 (5 bases). This CDR3 is built from 13 residues. The V gene lost 4 bases and the J gene lost 5 bases, with 9 bases spanning the gap. Germline-derived CDR1 and CDR2 are SGHTA and FQGTGA. CDR3 nucleotides: TGTGCCAGCAGCTCAGACAGAGACAATGAGCAGTTCTTC. It specifies CASSSDRDNEQFF.

This clonotype was seen many times. The chain links TRBV5-1 to TRBJ2-7; TRBD2 matches 14 bases. Germline V lookup: CDR1 SGHRS, CDR2 YFSETQ. The V segment lost 4 bases and the J segment 6 bases; nucleotides outside the gene matches: 6. The CDR3 runs 15 residues. CDR3 loop: CASSLGLAGGTEQYF. CDR3 DNA: TGCGCCAGCAGCCTAGGACTAGCGGGGGGAACCGAGCAGTACTTC.

This clonotype appeared many times. The V gene is TRBV6-2 or TRBV6-3, the J gene TRBJ2-3; D is unclear. Germline values: CDR1 MNHEY, CDR2 SVGEGT. Trimming pared 1 base from V and 2 bases from J, leaving 13 bases between. The CDR3 is made up of 16 amino acids. Here the CDR3 reads CASSYWSVAITDTQYF. CDR3 nucleotides: TGTGCCAGCAGTTACTGGTCGGTCGCGATCACAGATACGCAGTATTTT.

A few counts support this clonotype. The chain combines TRBV9 with TRBJ2-3; the match to TRBD2 covers 7 bases. The CDR3 spans 22 residues. After removal of 3 bases from V and 2 bases from J, the junction contained 27 bases not matched to a gene. Germline V gives CDR1 SGDLS, CDR2 YYNGEE. CDR3 sequence (DNA): TGTGCCAGCAGCGAACACGCCCGGGGACGCAGGTACTCCGGGACTACCACAGATACGCAGTATTTT. Its translation: CASSEHARGRRYSGTTTDTQYF.

As concerns this clonotype: This could be a read error, since a much larger clone is one nucleotide away. J is TRBJ2-5 and V is TRBV7-9; D perhaps matches TRBD2 (5 bases). CDR1 is SEHNR, CDR2 FQNEAQ, per germline (reference sequence). The V end lost 4 bases, the J end lost 5 bases, and 14 bases lay between the germline ends. There are 14 residues in the CDR3. The CDR3 loop reads CASSSGGSRETQYF. The CDR3 region has the DNA TGTGCCAGCAGCTCCGGTGGGAGCCGGGAGACCCAGTACTTC.

V gene TRBV7-9 combines with J gene TRBJ2-5; 7 bases align to TRBD2. The CDR3 totals 13 residues. CDR1 and CDR2 (germline): SEHNR, FQNEAQ (reference sequence). With 3 bases clipped from V and 5 bases from J, the junction kept 3 bases outside the gene matches. CDR3: CASSFAGVETQYF. For the CDR3, the DNA is TGTGCCAGCAGCTTCGCGGGAGTGGAGACCCAGTACTTC.

Ten or more counts support this clonotype. The V call is TRBV28, the J call TRBJ1-2, with 10 bases lining up with TRBD1. J was trimmed by 7 bases and V by 5 bases; bases with no gene match: 10. The CDR3 spans 15 residues. CDR1 is MDHEN and CDR2 is SYDVKM in the germline V gene. CDR3 amino acids: CASSRRQGALGGYTF. DNA of the CDR3: TGTGCCAGCAGTCGACGACAGGGGGCGCTTGGTGGCTACACCTTC.

This chain joins TRBV14 and TRBJ1-1; D may be TRBD1 (5 bases). Germline V gene sequence: CDR1 SGHDN, CDR2 FVKESK. The CDR3 runs 16 residues. V shed 0 bases and J shed 0 bases, with 11 bases lying between them. The DNA of the CDR3 is TGTGCCAGCAGCCAAGAATTACAGGATATGAACACTGAAGCTTTCTTT. Translating it yields CASSQELQDMNTEAFF.

V gene TRBV7-9 combines with J gene TRBJ1-5; no clear D gene. Germline V gives CDR1 SEHNR, CDR2 FQNEAQ (reference sequence). The V and J ends lost 4 bases and 0 bases respectively, with 10 bases between them. This CDR3 has 15 residues. The CDR3, as DNA: TGTGCCAGCAGCTCGGGATCCTATAGCAATCAGCCCCAGCATTTT. It translates to CASSSGSYSNQPQHF.

This clonotype appeared a few times. V and J are TRBV18 and TRBJ2-3; 14 nucleotides align to TRBD2. V gave up 6 bases and J gave up 4 bases; unmatched junction bases: 6. CDR3 size: 16 residues. Germline CDR1 reads KGHSH; CDR2 reads LQKENI. CDR3 region: CASSWGLAGASDTQYF. CDR3 nucleotides: TGTGCCAGCTCCTGGGGACTAGCGGGAGCCTCAGATACGCAGTATTTT.

This clonotype was counted many times. J is TRBJ2-5 and V is TRBV4-2, with TRBD2 matching over 13 bases. Germline V gene data show CDR1 as LGHNA and CDR2 as YNFKEQ. The V segment lost 1 base and the J segment 5 bases; nucleotides outside the gene matches: 4. CDR3 length equals 16 residues. CDR3 nucleotides: TGTGCCAGCAGCCAAGGGACTAGCGGGAGTTTGGAGACCCAGTACTTC. It specifies CASSQGTSGSLETQYF.

This clonotype showed up just a few times. CDR3: CASSNKQGAVNFLYGYTF. CDR3 DNA sequence: TGTGCCAGCAGCAATAAACAGGGGGCAGTTAATTTCCTCTATGGCTACACCTTC. V gene TRBV27 combines with J gene TRBJ1-2; 9 bases align to TRBD1. With 6 bases clipped from V and 4 bases from J, the junction kept 18 bases outside the gene matches. CDR3 length: 18 amino acids. Looked up from germline, CDR1 is MNHEY and CDR2 is SMNVEV (reference sequence).

This clonotype was seen a handful of times. This CDR3 fails to terminate in the conserved phenylalanine or tryptophan, so it likely reflects a read error. The chain employs TRBV5-1 and TRBJ2-2; D not resolved. CDR1 is SGHRS, CDR2 YFSETQ, per germline. Trimming removed 5 bases at V and 5 bases at J, with 7 bases between. The CDR3 extends over 12 amino acids. The CDR3 sequence: CASSVGTGELFS. The DNA for the CDR3 is TGCGCCAGCAGTGTCGGGACCGGGGAGCTGTTTTCT.

The table lists this clonotype with a few counts. The CDR3 spells CASSRMLANMLYEQYF. In DNA, the CDR3 is TGTGCCAGCAGTCGAATGCTGGCGAATATGTTGTACGAGCAGTACTTC. The chain carries TRBV6-2 or TRBV6-3 and TRBJ2-7; D gene unclear. Deletions cut 5 bases from V and 4 bases from J, with 21 bases between. The CDR3 loop spans 16 amino acids. CDR1 is MNHEY and CDR2 is SVGEGT in the germline V gene.

The V gene is TRBV15, the J gene TRBJ2-5; no definite D call. Germline-derived CDR1 and CDR2 are LNHNV and YYDKDF (reference sequence). The CDR3 length is 12 residues. V lost 0 bases to trimming and J lost 2 bases, with 1 base between them. In nucleotides, the CDR3 is TGTGCCACCAGCAGAGATCAAGAGACCCAGTACTTC. This codes for CATSRDQETQYF. Supplemented by reference TRBV15 and TRBJ2-5, the full variable domain reads DAMVIQNPRYQVTQFGKPVTLSCSQTLNHNVMYWYQQKSSQAPKLLFHYYDKDFNNEADTPDNFQSRRPNTSFCFLDIRSPGLGDTAMYLCATSRDQETQYFGPGTRLLVL.